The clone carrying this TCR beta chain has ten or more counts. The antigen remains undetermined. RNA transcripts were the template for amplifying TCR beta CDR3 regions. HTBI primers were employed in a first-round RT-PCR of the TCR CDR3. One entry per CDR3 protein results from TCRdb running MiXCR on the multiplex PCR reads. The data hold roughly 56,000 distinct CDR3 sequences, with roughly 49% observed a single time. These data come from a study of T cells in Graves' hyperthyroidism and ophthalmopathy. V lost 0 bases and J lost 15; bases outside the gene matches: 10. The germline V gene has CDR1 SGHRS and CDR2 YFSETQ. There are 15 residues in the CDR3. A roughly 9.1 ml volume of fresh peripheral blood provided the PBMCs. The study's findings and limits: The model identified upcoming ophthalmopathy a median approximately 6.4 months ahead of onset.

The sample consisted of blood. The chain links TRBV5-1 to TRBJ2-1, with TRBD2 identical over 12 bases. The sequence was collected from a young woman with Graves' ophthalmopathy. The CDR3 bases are TGCGCCAGCAGCTTGGGACTAGCGGGAGAGGGGGTTGGGTTCTTC. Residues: CASSLGLAGEGVGFF.